This entry concerns a single T cell receptor (beta chain). Its antigen is undetermined. This entry belongs to a study of graft-versus-host responses after intestinal transplantation. This table comes from immunoSEQ multiplex PCR, and its TCRdb copy is limited to in-frame clones, with some not included. The sample lists tens of thousands of clones; about 95% were seen once. The length of the CDR3 is 14 residues. The V and J ends lost 6 bases and 0 bases, in that order; junction bases with no gene match: 3. Germline V gives CDR1 LNHDA, CDR2 SQIVND (reference sequence). Specimen: unstimulated CD4+ T cells sorted from spleen or lymph node cells, collected before transplant. This sequence originates from a human donor who was the organ donor for an intestinal transplant. The V and J genes are TRBV19 and TRBJ1-1, with 8 positions matching TRBD1. The CDR3 reads CASRTTGVNTEAFF. The CDR3 DNA sequence: TGTGCCAGTAGGACGACAGGGGTGAACACTGAAGCTTTCTTT.